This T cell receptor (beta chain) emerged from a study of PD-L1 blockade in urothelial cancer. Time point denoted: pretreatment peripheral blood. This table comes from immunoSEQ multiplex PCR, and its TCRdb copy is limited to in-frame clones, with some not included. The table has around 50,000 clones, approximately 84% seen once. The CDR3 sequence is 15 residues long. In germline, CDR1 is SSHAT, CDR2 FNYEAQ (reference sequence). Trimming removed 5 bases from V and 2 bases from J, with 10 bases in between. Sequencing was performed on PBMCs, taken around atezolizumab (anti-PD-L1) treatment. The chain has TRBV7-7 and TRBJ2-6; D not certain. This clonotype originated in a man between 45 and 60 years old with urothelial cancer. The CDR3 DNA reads TGTGCCAGCAGCCCTGTGGGCCCTGGGGCCAACGTCCTGACTTTC. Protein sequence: CASSPVGPGANVLTF. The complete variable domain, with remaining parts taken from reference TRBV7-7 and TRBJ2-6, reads GAGVSQSPRYKVTKRGQDVTLRCDPISSHATLYWYQQALGQGPEFLTYFNYEAQPDKSGLPSDRFSAERPEGSISTLTIQRTEQRDSAMYRCASSPVGPGANVLTFGAGSRLTVL.